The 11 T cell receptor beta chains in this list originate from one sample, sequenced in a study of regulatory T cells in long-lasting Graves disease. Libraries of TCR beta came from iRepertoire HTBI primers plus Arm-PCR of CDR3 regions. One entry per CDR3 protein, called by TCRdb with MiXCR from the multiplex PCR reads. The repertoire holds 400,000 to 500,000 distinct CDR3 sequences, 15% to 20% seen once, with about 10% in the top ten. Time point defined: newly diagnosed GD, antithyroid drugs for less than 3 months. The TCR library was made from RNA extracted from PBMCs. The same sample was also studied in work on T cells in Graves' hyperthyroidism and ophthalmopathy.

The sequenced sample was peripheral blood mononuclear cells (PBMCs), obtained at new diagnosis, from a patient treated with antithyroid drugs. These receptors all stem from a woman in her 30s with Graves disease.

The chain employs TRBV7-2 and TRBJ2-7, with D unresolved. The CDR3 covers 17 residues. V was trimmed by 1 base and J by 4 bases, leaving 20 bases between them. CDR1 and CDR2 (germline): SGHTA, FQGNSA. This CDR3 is CASSLEGLRSIGYEQYF. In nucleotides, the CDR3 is TGTGCCAGCAGCTTAGAAGGGCTTCGGTCTATTGGTTACGAGCAGTACTTC.

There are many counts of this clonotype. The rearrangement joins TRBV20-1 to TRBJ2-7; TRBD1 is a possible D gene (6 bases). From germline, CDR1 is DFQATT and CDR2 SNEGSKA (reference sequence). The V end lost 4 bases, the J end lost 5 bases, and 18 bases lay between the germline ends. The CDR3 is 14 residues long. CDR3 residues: CSATPPDRGHEQYF. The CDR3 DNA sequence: TGCAGTGCTACCCCACCGGACAGAGGACACGAGCAGTACTTC.

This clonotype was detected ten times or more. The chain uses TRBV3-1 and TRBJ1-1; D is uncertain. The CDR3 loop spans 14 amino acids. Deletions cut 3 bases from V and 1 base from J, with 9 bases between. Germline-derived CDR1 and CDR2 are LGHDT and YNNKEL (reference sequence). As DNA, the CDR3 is TGTGCCAGCAGCCAGGCGGGCCAGAACACTGAAGCTTTCTTT. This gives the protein CASSQAGQNTEAFF.

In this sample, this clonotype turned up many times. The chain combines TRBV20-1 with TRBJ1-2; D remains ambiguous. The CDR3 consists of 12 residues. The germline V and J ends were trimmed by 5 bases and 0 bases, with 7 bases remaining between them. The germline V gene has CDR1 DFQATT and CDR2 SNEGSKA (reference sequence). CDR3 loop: CSAHETNYGYTF. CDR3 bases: TGCAGTGCTCACGAAACTAACTATGGCTACACCTTC.

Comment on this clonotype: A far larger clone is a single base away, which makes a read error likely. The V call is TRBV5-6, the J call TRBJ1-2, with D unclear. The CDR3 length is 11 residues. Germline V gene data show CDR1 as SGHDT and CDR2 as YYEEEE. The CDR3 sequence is CAGSFGKGYTF. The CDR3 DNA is TGTGCCGGCAGCTTCGGGAAGGGCTACACCTTC.

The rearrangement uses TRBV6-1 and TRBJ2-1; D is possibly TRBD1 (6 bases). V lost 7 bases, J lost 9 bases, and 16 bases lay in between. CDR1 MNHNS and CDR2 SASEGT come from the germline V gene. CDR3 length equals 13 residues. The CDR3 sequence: CASIKNRATEQFF. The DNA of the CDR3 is TGTGCCAGCATCAAGAACAGGGCCACTGAGCAGTTCTTC.

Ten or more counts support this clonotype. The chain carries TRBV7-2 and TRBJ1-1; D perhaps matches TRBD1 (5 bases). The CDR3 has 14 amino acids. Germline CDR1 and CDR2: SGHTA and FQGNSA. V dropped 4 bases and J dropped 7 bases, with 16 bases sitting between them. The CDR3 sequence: CASSSPGLKNEAFF. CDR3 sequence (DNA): TGTGCCAGCAGCTCACCGGGACTAAAAAATGAAGCTTTCTTT.

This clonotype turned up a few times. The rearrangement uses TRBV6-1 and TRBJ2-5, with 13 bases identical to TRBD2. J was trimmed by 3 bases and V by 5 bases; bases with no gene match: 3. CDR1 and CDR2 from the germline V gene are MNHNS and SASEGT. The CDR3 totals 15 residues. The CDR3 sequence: CASSPGLAGKETQYF. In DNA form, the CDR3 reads TGTGCCAGCAGTCCGGGACTAGCGGGGAAAGAGACCCAGTACTTC.

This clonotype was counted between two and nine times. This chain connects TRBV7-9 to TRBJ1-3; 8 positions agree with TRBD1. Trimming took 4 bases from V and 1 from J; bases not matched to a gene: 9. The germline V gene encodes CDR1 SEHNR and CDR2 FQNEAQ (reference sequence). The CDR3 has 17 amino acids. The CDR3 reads CASSSTQYRGSGNTIYF. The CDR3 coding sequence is TGTGCCAGCAGCTCGACACAGTACAGGGGGTCTGGAAACACCATATATTTT.

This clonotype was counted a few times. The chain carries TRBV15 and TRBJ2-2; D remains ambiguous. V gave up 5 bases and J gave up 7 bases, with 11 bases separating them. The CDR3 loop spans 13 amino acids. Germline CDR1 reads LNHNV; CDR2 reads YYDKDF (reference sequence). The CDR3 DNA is TGTGCCACCAGCTCACTCGTGATCGGGGAGCTGTTTTTT. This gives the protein CATSSLVIGELFF.

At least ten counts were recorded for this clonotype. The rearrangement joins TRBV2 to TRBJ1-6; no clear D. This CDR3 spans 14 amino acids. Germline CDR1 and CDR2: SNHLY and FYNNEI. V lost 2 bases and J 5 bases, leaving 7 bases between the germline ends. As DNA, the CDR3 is TGTGCCAGCAGTGAACGGCAGAATAATTCACCCCTCCACTTT. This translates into CASSERQNNSPLHF.